The 25 T cell receptor beta chains reported below all come from one sample, sequenced in a study of blood T cell repertoires in COVID-19. Sequencing used immunoSEQ multiplex PCR; TCRdb keeps in-frame clones, though not all of them. The sample carries some 370,000 clones, around 83% recorded once. The source material was PBMCs or T cells enriched from blood (not recorded which). These receptors all stem from a woman between 50 and 59 years old who had recovered from COVID-19.

This clone was seen only a few times. This rearrangement joins TRBV11-3 to TRBJ1-1; no firm D call. With 1 base removed from V and 0 bases from J, the gap between germline ends came to 9 bases. CDR3 size: 15 residues. CDR1 is SGHNT and CDR2 is YENEEA in the germline V gene. The CDR3, as DNA: TGTGCCAGCAGCTTAGGCGGGATCATGAACACTGAAGCTTTCTTT. Encoded protein: CASSLGGIMNTEAFF.

The rearrangement links TRBV5-1 to TRBJ2-2, with 14 bases matching TRBD2. This CDR3 region has 19 residues. CDR1 and CDR2 (germline): SGHRS, YFSETQ. J was trimmed by 5 bases and V by 0 bases; bases with no gene match: 9. The CDR3 here is CASSLVMTSGRAGTGELFF. The CDR3 nucleotides are TGCGCCAGCAGCTTGGTAATGACTAGCGGGAGGGCCGGAACCGGGGAGCTGTTTTTT. Looking up the rest from reference TRBV5-1 and TRBJ2-2 gives the full variable domain: KAGVTQTPRYLIKTRGQQVTLSCSPISGHRSVSWYQQTPGQGLQFLFEYFSETQRNKGNFPGRFSGRQFSNSRSEMNVSTLELGDSALYLCASSLVMTSGRAGTGELFFGEGSRLTVL.

This chain uses TRBV2 with TRBJ1-4; 7 positions match TRBD1. V dropped 6 bases and J dropped 0; count of bases not matched to a gene: 4. Germline CDR1 and CDR2: SNHLY and FYNNEI. CDR3 length: 15 amino acids. DNA of the CDR3: TGTGCCAGCAGCCCGGGACAGCCAACTAATGAAAAACTGTTTTTT. It yields the protein CASSPGQPTNEKLFF. Supplemented by reference TRBV2 and TRBJ1-4, the full variable domain reads EPEVTQTPSHQVTQMGQEVILRCVPISNHLYFYWYRQILGQKVEFLVSFYNNEISEKSEIFDDQFSVERPDGSNFTLKIRSTKLEDSAMYFCASSPGQPTNEKLFFGSGTQLSVL.

The chain joins TRBV6-4 to TRBJ1-1; D perhaps matches TRBD1 (5 bases). Germline loops: CDR1 MRHNA, CDR2 SNTAGT. The CDR3 length is 13 residues. V was clipped by 3 bases and J by 4 bases, with 9 bases between them. The DNA of the CDR3 is TGTGCCAGCAGTGATTGGAGGGGCACTGAAGCTTTCTTT. It yields the protein CASSDWRGTEAFF.

This rearrangement joins TRBV6-4 to TRBJ2-2; D ambiguous. The length of the CDR3 is 15 residues. Germline CDR1 is MRHNA and CDR2 is SNTAGT. Trimming removed 4 bases from V and 2 bases from J, with 11 bases in between. DNA for the CDR3: TGTGCCAGCAGTGTAGAGGTTTCAAACACCGGGGAGCTGTTTTTT. Translated: CASSVEVSNTGELFF.

The rearrangement uses TRBV11-2 and TRBJ1-2, with 9 bases aligning to TRBD1. The length of the CDR3 is 18 residues. Unmatched junction bases numbered 22, after V lost 7 bases and J lost 7 bases. CDR1 is SGHAT, CDR2 FQNNGV, per germline. CDR3 sequence: CASTPVAGQGGWWSGYTF. CDR3 DNA sequence: TGTGCCAGCACCCCTGTGGCGGGACAGGGCGGCTGGTGGTCTGGCTACACCTTC.

The CDR3 loop is CASSVREGTDTQYF. CDR3 DNA: TGTGCCAGCAGCGTAAGGGAGGGTACAGATACGCAGTATTTT. The rearrangement uses TRBV9 and TRBJ2-3; 7 nucleotides match TRBD2. V lost 1 base and J lost 3; bases outside the gene matches: 2. The CDR3 has 14 amino acids. CDR1 SGDLS and CDR2 YYNGEE come from the germline V gene.

The chain's CDR3 is CASSITGMGTEAFF. The CDR3 DNA sequence: TGTGCCAGTAGTATAACAGGGATGGGCACTGAAGCTTTCTTT. The chain combines TRBV19 with TRBJ1-1; a possible D gene is TRBD1 (6 bases). V dropped 2 bases and J dropped 4 bases, with 11 bases sitting between them. CDR1 and CDR2 from the germline V gene are LNHDA and SQIVND (reference sequence). The CDR3 spans 14 residues.

V is TRBV4-1 and J is TRBJ2-1; TRBD2 matches at 10 bases. The germline CDR1 and CDR2 sequences are MGHRA and YSYEKL. The CDR3 is made up of 14 amino acids. The V and J ends lost 5 bases and 7 bases, in that order; junction bases with no gene match: 5. CDR3 region: CASSSLAGQNEQFF. The DNA for the CDR3 is TGCGCCAGCAGCTCACTAGCGGGGCAGAATGAGCAGTTCTTC.

The chain couples TRBV18 to TRBJ2-2, with D maybe TRBD2 (5 bases). The CDR3 covers 17 residues. CDR1 and CDR2 (germline): KGHSH, LQKENI. Deletions cut 1 base from V and 6 bases from J, with 18 bases between. CDR3 loop: CASSPLRQLDISGELFF. CDR3 DNA sequence: TGTGCCAGCTCACCACTGAGGCAACTAGATATCTCCGGGGAGCTGTTTTTT.

This clone was counted a few times. The rearrangement uses TRBV7-2 and TRBJ1-1, with TRBD1 matching 7 bases. Per the germline V gene, CDR1 is SGHTA and CDR2 is FQGNSA. The CDR3 length is 14 residues. The junction had 7 bases not matched to a gene; V was cut back by 5 bases and J by 4 bases. This CDR3 reads CASSDRTGRTEAFF. CDR3 DNA sequence: TGTGCCAGCAGCGACCGGACAGGTCGCACTGAAGCTTTCTTT.

This clone is a singleton in its sample. CDR3 protein: CAWRARGNTGELFF. In nucleotides, the CDR3 is TGTGCCTGGAGAGCCAGGGGGAACACCGGGGAGCTGTTTTTT. The chain has TRBV30 and TRBJ2-2, with a possible D match to TRBD1 (6 bases). V was trimmed by 3 bases and J by 1 base, leaving 9 bases between them. Germline-derived CDR1 and CDR2 are GTSNPN and SVGIG (reference sequence). The CDR3 totals 14 residues.

The chain is built from TRBV5-1 and TRBJ1-3, with 7 bases aligning to TRBD1. V shed 1 base and J 8 bases; nucleotides not matched to a gene: 3. CDR3 length: 13 residues. Per the germline V gene, CDR1 is SGHRS and CDR2 is YFSETQ. This chain's CDR3 is CASSLRQGDTIYF. For the CDR3, the DNA is TGCGCCAGCAGCTTGAGACAGGGAGACACCATATATTTT.

The chain links TRBV19 to TRBJ2-6, with D possibly matching TRBD2 (5 bases). The CDR3 covers 21 residues. Trimming shortened V by 6 bases and J by 1 base, and 28 bases separated the two germline ends. Germline CDR1 LNHDA, CDR2 SQIVND (reference sequence). The DNA of the CDR3 is TGTGCCAGTAGCCCTTTAACCTCTGCGGGTGCCATTTTATCTGGGGCCAACGTCCTGACTTTC. Translating it yields CASSPLTSAGAILSGANVLTF.

V gene TRBV19 combines with J gene TRBJ2-5; 8 bases are shared with TRBD1. Germline V lookup: CDR1 LNHDA, CDR2 SQIVND (reference sequence). V shed 4 bases and J 5 bases; nucleotides not matched to a gene: 6. The CDR3 consists of 14 residues. CDR3 amino acids: CASSTRRGQETQYF. In DNA form, the CDR3 reads TGTGCCAGTAGTACCCGCAGGGGGCAGGAGACCCAGTACTTC.

CDR3 sequence: CASDTGDSNQPQHF. The CDR3 DNA reads TGTGCCAGCGACACAGGGGACAGCAATCAGCCCCAGCATTTT. V and J are TRBV19 and TRBJ1-5; 7 positions match TRBD1. The ends lost 9 bases at V and 1 base at J; junction bases unmatched: 6. The V gene's germline CDR1 is LNHDA and CDR2 SQIVND (reference sequence). The CDR3 length is 14 residues.

The V call is TRBV18, the J call TRBJ2-7; 12 bases align to TRBD1. J was trimmed by 3 bases and V by 6 bases; bases with no gene match: 6. In germline, CDR1 is KGHSH, CDR2 LQKENI. The length of the CDR3 is 15 residues. For the CDR3, the DNA is TGTGCCAGCTCCCTGGGACAGGGGGCCAGCTACGAGCAGTACTTC. Its translation is CASSLGQGASYEQYF.

This chain joins TRBV7-9 and TRBJ1-6, with a weak D call TRBD1 (6 bases). Trimming removed 1 base at V and 7 bases at J, with 11 bases between. CDR1 is SEHNR and CDR2 is FQNEAQ in the germline V gene (reference sequence). The CDR3 is 15 amino acids. CDR3 in amino acids: CASSLEGVWNSPLHF. As DNA, the CDR3 is TGTGCCAGCAGCTTAGAGGGGGTTTGGAATTCACCCCTCCACTTT. The variable domain in full, completed from reference TRBV7-9 and TRBJ1-6, reads DTGVSQNPRHKITKRGQNVTFRCDPISEHNRLYWYRQTLGQGPEFLTYFQNEAQLEKSRLLSDRFSAERPKGSFSTLEIQRTEQGDSAMYLCASSLEGVWNSPLHFGNGTRLTVT.

The rearrangement joins TRBV5-4 to TRBJ2-7; TRBD2 matches 7 bases. Trimming cost V 4 bases and J 6 bases; bases outside gene matches: 13. The CDR3 has 15 residues. Germline CDR1 reads SGHNT; CDR2 reads YYREEE (reference sequence). CDR3 coding DNA: TGTGCCAGCAGCCAAGAGGGTAGCGGGTTACGCGAGCAGTACTTC. This translates into CASSQEGSGLREQYF.

The genes are TRBV9 and TRBJ1-2; 7 bases align to TRBD1. V trimming: 4 bases; J trimming: 4 bases; junction bases outside the gene matches: 7. CDR1 is SGDLS, CDR2 YYNGEE, per germline. The CDR3 covers 14 residues. The CDR3 DNA reads TGTGCCAGCAGCCCCCGGGACAGCATCTATGGCTACACCTTC. Translating gives CASSPRDSIYGYTF.

This sequence joins TRBV7-3 and TRBJ1-2; D is possibly TRBD1 (5 bases). Germline CDR1 is SGHTA and CDR2 is FQGTGA. V lost 1 base to trimming and J lost 0 bases, with 15 bases between them. The CDR3 consists of 17 residues. This CDR3 is CASSLNPTGYSNYGYTF. As DNA, the CDR3 is TGTGCCAGCAGCTTAAACCCCACAGGCTACTCTAACTATGGCTACACCTTC.

This clone was found many times. The chain has TRBV7-9 and TRBJ2-5; D perhaps matches TRBD1 (6 bases). Germline V gene data show CDR1 as SEHNR and CDR2 as FQNEAQ (reference sequence). V lost 3 bases and J 7 bases, leaving 9 bases between the germline ends. The CDR3 length is 12 residues. CDR3 sequence reads: CASSFQDRTQYF. The CDR3 nucleotides read TGTGCCAGCAGCTTTCAGGACAGGACCCAGTACTTC.

The V and J genes are TRBV30 and TRBJ1-6; 7 bases line up with TRBD1. CDR1 and CDR2 from the germline V gene are GTSNPN and SVGIG (reference sequence). The CDR3 extends over 12 amino acids. J was trimmed by 9 bases and V by 3 bases; bases with no gene match: 2. This CDR3 is CAWSDRVSPLHF. The CDR3, as DNA: TGTGCCTGGAGCGACAGGGTTTCACCCCTCCACTTT.

The sample holds a few counts of this clone. The chain joins TRBV6-2 or TRBV6-3 to TRBJ1-2; TRBD1 matches 9 bases. This CDR3 is 16 amino acids long. The V and J ends lost 3 bases and 8 bases, in that order; junction bases with no gene match: 13. Germline-derived CDR1 and CDR2 are MNHEY and SVGEGT. The CDR3 loop is CASSYAGTGTVWGYTF. DNA of the CDR3: TGTGCCAGCAGTTATGCCGGGACAGGGACCGTATGGGGCTACACCTTC.

CDR3 bases: TGTGCCAGCAGCTTGGGGGCGACTACTAACTATGGCTACACCTTC. Translation: CASSLGATTNYGYTF. V is TRBV5-6 and J is TRBJ1-2; no firm D call. This CDR3 comprises 15 residues. Germline V gives CDR1 SGHDT, CDR2 YYEEEE. V was cut by 0 bases and J by 0 bases, with 9 bases left in between.